Detailed here is one TCR beta chain. Ten or more counts support this clonotype. Its antigen remains unidentified. One base away there is no much larger clone; base qualities are not given. Library generation was performed with PCR. Data came from an Illumina HiSeq 2500. TCR libraries were prepared with molecular barcoding, using unique molecular identifiers to normalize TCRbeta repertoire quantification. TCRdb reran the public reads through fastp at Q25 and MiXCR, keeping productive beta chains. All rows with the same CDR3 protein become a single entry with the most common DNA and genes. The sample table holds about 610,000 distinct CDR3 sequences, of which about 10% were seen once. In total, the top ten clones hold 4% of the sample. The germline V gene provides CDR1 MNHEY and CDR2 SVGEGT. The CDR3 runs 14 amino acids, cysteine and phenylalanine included. The CDR3 DNA has 42 bases and is translated from base 1. V sheds 0 bases and J sheds 10 bases, leaving 13 bases between their ends.

These data belong to a study of T-cell reconstitution after alpha-beta-depleted transplantation in children listed by TCRdb under 2016. Study-level background: Using TCR repertoire profiling, the study quantitatively followed how T-cell immune reconstitution unfolded in children after TCRalphabeta/CD19-depleted allogeneic hematopoietic cell transplantation.

This TCR derives from a human donor who donated a stem cell graft to a child with acute myeloid leukemia. The chain is made from TRBV6-2 or TRBV6-3 and TRBJ2-1; the D gene is unclear. The sequencing used PBMCs from the stem cell graft donor, collected from the stem cell graft. The nucleotides are TGTGCCAGCAGTTACTCGAGTACGAGCAAAGAGCAGTTCTTC. Translated, this gives CASSYSSTSKEQFF.